These 24 T cell receptor beta chains share one sample of origin, sequenced in a study of OX40 agonist ivuxolimab in advanced cancers. The data were produced by immunoSEQ multiplex PCR, yet TCRdb's version contains in-frame clones alone and is incomplete. The sample records fewer than 50,000 clones, 82% being singletons. Material: CD4+ or CD8+ T cells sorted from blood, obtained in a trial of the OX40 agonist ivuxolimab. Receptors were obtained from an adult with an advanced solid tumor such as melanoma, head and neck, liver or kidney cancer.

The CDR3 region has the DNA TGTGCCGGGGGAGTGGGGTATAGCAATCAGCCCCAGCATTTT. It translates to CAGGVGYSNQPQHF. The V gene is TRBV6-1, the J gene TRBJ1-5, with D perhaps matching TRBD1 (5 bases). The V gene lost 11 bases and the J gene lost 0 bases, with 14 bases spanning the gap. From germline, CDR1 is MNHNS and CDR2 SASEGT. CDR3 length equals 14 residues.

The V gene is TRBV6-4, the J gene TRBJ2-3; D possibly uses TRBD1 or TRBD2 (6 bases each). V was shortened by 4 bases and J by 6 bases, with 14 bases between the two germline ends. Germline assignment: CDR1 MRHNA and CDR2 SNTAGT. CDR3 length equals 14 residues. CDR3 residues: CASSGTLGGDTQYF. Written as DNA, the CDR3 is TGTGCCAGCAGTGGAACCTTAGGGGGGGATACGCAGTATTTT.

This clone counts as medium-sized. The chain joins TRBV14 to TRBJ1-1; D may be TRBD1 (5 bases). The germline gives CDR1 SGHDN, CDR2 FVKESK. The V and J ends lost 5 bases and 1 base respectively, with 20 bases between them. This CDR3 contains 17 residues. The CDR3 is CASSSPGLRITNTEAFF. In DNA, the CDR3 is TGTGCCAGCAGCTCCCCGGGACTGAGAATAACGAACACTGAAGCTTTCTTT.

This chain links TRBV5-1 with TRBJ1-1, with 12 bases fitting TRBD1. The CDR3 has 16 amino acids. CDR1 is SGHRS and CDR2 is YFSETQ in the germline V gene. V lost 4 bases and J lost 1; bases outside the gene matches: 5. CDR3 amino acids: CASSGTGGVGNTEAFF. The CDR3 DNA follows: TGCGCCAGCAGCGGGACAGGGGGCGTCGGGAACACTGAAGCTTTCTTT.

The rearrangement links TRBV5-6 to TRBJ1-2, with 8 bases lining up with TRBD1. Germline V lookup: CDR1 SGHDT, CDR2 YYEEEE. There are 15 residues in the CDR3. The V segment lost 5 bases and the J segment 4 bases; nucleotides outside the gene matches: 10. CDR3 sequence: CASRPTGEGSYGYTF. Here the CDR3 DNA reads TGTGCCAGCAGACCGACAGGGGAGGGGAGCTATGGCTACACCTTC.

This clone was counted a few times. This chain connects TRBV6-6 to TRBJ1-1; D not certain. This CDR3 has 12 amino acids. Germline V lookup: CDR1 MNHNY, CDR2 SVGAGI (reference sequence). The V end lost 1 base, the J end lost 6 bases, and 6 bases lay between the germline ends. The CDR3 DNA follows: TGTGCCAGCAGTTACTTCGGGTCTGAAGCTTTCTTT. Translating it yields CASSYFGSEAFF.

This clone occurred a few times. This chain connects TRBV2 to TRBJ1-6; 9 bases align to TRBD1. J gave up 5 bases and V 4 bases, and 3 bases lay outside the gene matches. Germline CDR1 and CDR2: SNHLY and FYNNEI. This CDR3 spans 15 amino acids. CDR3 in DNA: TGTGCCAGCAGTGGACAGGGGGAAGATAATTCACCCCTCCACTTT. It yields the protein CASSGQGEDNSPLHF. Filled out from reference TRBV2 and TRBJ1-6, the complete variable domain reads EPEVTQTPSHQVTQMGQEVILRCVPISNHLYFYWYRQILGQKVEFLVSFYNNEISEKSEIFDDQFSVERPDGSNFTLKIRSTKLEDSAMYFCASSGQGEDNSPLHFGNGTRLTVT.

The J gene is TRBJ2-1, the V gene TRBV5-1; 12 bases match TRBD2. The CDR3 is 16 amino acids. The germline CDR1 and CDR2 sequences are SGHRS and YFSETQ. V shed 0 bases, J shed 7 bases, and the junction held 5 bases outside the gene matches. The CDR3, as DNA: TGCGCCAGCAGCTTGGTCGGGACTAGCGGGTTGAATGAGCAGTTCTTC. It yields the protein CASSLVGTSGLNEQFF.

The genes are TRBV11-2 and TRBJ1-3; D gene ambiguous. This CDR3 region has 18 residues. Germline V gives CDR1 SGHAT, CDR2 FQNNGV. V lost 3 bases and J 0 bases, leaving 18 bases between the germline ends. CDR3 region: CASSFSFWRADSGNTIYF. The CDR3 region has the DNA TGTGCCAGCAGCTTTTCCTTCTGGAGGGCCGACTCTGGAAACACCATATATTTT.

This clone was counted once. The chain links TRBV2 to TRBJ2-1, with TRBD2 as a possible D gene (6 bases). The CDR3 has 15 residues. V gave up 6 bases and J gave up 2 bases, with 14 bases separating them. Germline CDR1 and CDR2: SNHLY and FYNNEI. CDR3 loop: CASRHRDSAYNEQFF. The CDR3 DNA follows: TGTGCCAGCAGACACCGGGACTCGGCCTACAATGAGCAGTTCTTC.

The chain has TRBV27 and TRBJ1-3; unclear D gene. V lost 0 bases and J lost 0, with 6 bases in between. The CDR3 loop spans 15 amino acids. CDR1 is MNHEY, CDR2 SMNVEV, per germline (reference sequence). CDR3 sequence (DNA): TGTGCCAGCAGTTTATCTGGCAGCTCTGGAAACACCATATATTTT. Translating gives CASSLSGSSGNTIYF.

The chain joins TRBV27 to TRBJ2-7, with D possibly TRBD1 on 6 matching bases. V shed 0 bases and J shed 1 base, with 10 bases lying between them. This CDR3 is 15 amino acids long. Germline lookup yields CDR1 MNHEY and CDR2 SMNVEV (reference sequence). The CDR3 protein is CASSLSAGESYEQYF. Here the CDR3 DNA reads TGTGCCAGCAGTTTATCGGCAGGGGAGTCCTACGAGCAGTACTTC.

This rearrangement joins TRBV11-2 to TRBJ2-7; D unclear. Germline V gene lookup returns CDR1 SGHAT and CDR2 FQNNGV. This CDR3 is 18 amino acids long. The V end was cut by 2 bases, the J end by 2 bases, with 22 bases between. This CDR3 is CASSLSRLGGRAPYEQYF. Written as DNA, the CDR3 is TGTGCCAGCAGCTTAAGTCGTTTGGGCGGTAGGGCGCCCTACGAGCAGTACTTC. The complete variable domain, with remaining parts taken from reference TRBV11-2 and TRBJ2-7, reads EAGVAQSPRYKIIEKRQSVAFWCNPISGHATLYWYQQILGQGPKLLIQFQNNGVVDDSQLPKDRFSAERLKGVDSTLKIQPAKLEDSAVYLCASSLSRLGGRAPYEQYFGPGTRLTVT.

The count of this clone is one. V gene TRBV2 combines with J gene TRBJ2-1, with 9 bases fitting TRBD2. V gave up 7 bases and J gave up 4 bases; unmatched junction bases: 5. Germline-derived CDR1 and CDR2 are SNHLY and FYNNEI. The CDR3 has 14 residues. The CDR3 loop is CASMRTSVYNEQFF. The DNA of the CDR3 is TGTGCCAGCATGAGGACTAGCGTTTACAATGAGCAGTTCTTC.

The chain is built from TRBV9 and TRBJ2-4, with TRBD2 as a possible D gene (5 bases). This CDR3 is 13 amino acids long. Germline loops: CDR1 SGDLS, CDR2 YYNGEE. Trimming stripped 2 bases from V and 8 bases from J, with 11 bases between. CDR3 protein: CASSVDIGDIQYF. Written as DNA, the CDR3 is TGTGCCAGCAGCGTCGACATCGGGGACATTCAGTACTTC.

The rearrangement uses TRBV7-9 and TRBJ2-5; D is uncertain. The length of the CDR3 is 12 residues. CDR1 is SEHNR, CDR2 FQNEAQ, per germline (reference sequence). With 5 bases removed from V and 5 bases from J, the gap between germline ends came to 9 bases. The CDR3 protein is CASSQPMETQYF. The CDR3 region has the DNA TGTGCCAGCAGCCAGCCGATGGAGACCCAGTACTTC.

The rearrangement joins TRBV6-5 to TRBJ2-5; 7 bases agree with TRBD1. The CDR3 runs 15 residues. The germline V gene has CDR1 MNHEY and CDR2 SVGAGI. V was pared by 6 bases and J by 1 base, with 8 bases of the junction left unmatched. CDR3 coding DNA: TGTGCCAGCAGCCGAGGGACAGTGCGCCAAGAGACCCAGTACTTC. Translated: CASSRGTVRQETQYF.

The J gene is TRBJ2-1, the V gene TRBV11-2; perhaps TRBD1 as D (5 bases). The CDR3 length is 15 residues. V lost 1 base and J lost 12, with 19 bases in between. Germline assignment: CDR1 SGHAT and CDR2 FQNNGV. CDR3 residues: CASSLAGLTSRGQFF. The DNA of the CDR3 is TGTGCCAGCAGCTTAGCAGGGCTTACTTCAAGGGGGCAGTTCTTC.

The chain employs TRBV5-8 and TRBJ1-1; 8 nucleotides align to TRBD1. CDR3 length: 14 amino acids. Germline CDR1 reads SGHTS; CDR2 reads YDEGEE. The trim removed 4 bases at V and 5 bases at J, leaving 7 bases unmatched. The CDR3 DNA reads TGTGCCAGCAGCCTACCAGGGGGCCGGACTGAAGCTTTCTTT. Residues: CASSLPGGRTEAFF.

The CDR3 is CASSLAPPNAGELFF. CDR3 sequence (DNA): TGCGCCAGCAGCTTGGCCCCACCTAACGCCGGGGAGCTGTTTTTT. The V call is TRBV5-1, the J call TRBJ2-2; D call uncertain. Trimming left V 0 bases short and J 6 bases short, with 12 bases between. The CDR3 has 15 residues. Per germline, CDR1 SGHRS and CDR2 YFSETQ.

V gene TRBV7-9 combines with J gene TRBJ1-6; TRBD1 aligns across 9 bases. V was clipped by 2 bases and J by 7 bases; unmatched bases: 9. CDR1 is SEHNR, CDR2 FQNEAQ, per germline (reference sequence). The CDR3 extends over 17 amino acids. CDR3 sequence (DNA): TGTGCCAGCAGCTTATTATTGGGACAGGGCTACAATTCACCCCTCCACTTT. Residues: CASSLLLGQGYNSPLHF.

This chain uses TRBV4-3 with TRBJ1-2; possibly TRBD1 for D (6 bases). Germline V lookup: CDR1 LGHNA, CDR2 YSLEER. The CDR3 spans 15 residues. V shed 4 bases and J shed 5 bases, with 17 bases lying between them. CDR3 coding DNA: TGCGCCAGCAGCCCCTCCTCAGGGGTCGTATATGGCTACACCTTC. Residues: CASSPSSGVVYGYTF.

V usage is TRBV6-5 and J usage is TRBJ1-1; the match to TRBD1 covers 10 bases. CDR1 is MNHEY and CDR2 is SVGAGI in the germline V gene. With V trimmed by 5 bases and J by 9 bases, 12 bases remained unmatched. The CDR3 totals 15 residues. The CDR3 here is CASSKTTGGSGKAFF. CDR3 DNA: TGTGCCAGCAGTAAGACGACAGGGGGCAGCGGAAAAGCTTTCTTT.

The V gene is TRBV10-1, the J gene TRBJ1-2; D remains unclear. V lost 0 bases and J lost 4, with 6 bases in between. Per the germline V gene, CDR1 is WNHNN and CDR2 is SYGVQD (reference sequence). This CDR3 is built from 13 residues. The CDR3 is CASSESESYGYTF. CDR3 coding DNA: TGCGCCAGCAGTGAGTCGGAGAGCTATGGCTACACCTTC.